Following are 7 T cell receptor beta chains from one sample sequenced in a study of blood T cell repertoires in COVID-19. Assay: immunoSEQ multiplex PCR; the TCRdb copy retains only in-frame clones and omits some. The sample contains 200,000 to 300,000 clones, roughly 86% of which appear only once. The sample comprised peripheral blood. The receptors shown here come from a man aged 45-65 years with acute or convalescent COVID-19.

The chain has TRBV9 and TRBJ2-1, with 8 bases that match TRBD2. CDR3 length: 16 residues. Germline CDR1 and CDR2: SGDLS and YYNGEE. The V gene end was trimmed by 4 bases and the J gene end by 0 bases; junction bases not matched to a gene: 6. CDR3 in amino acids: CASSPSAGVSYNEQFF. The CDR3 DNA sequence: TGTGCCAGCAGCCCCTCAGCGGGAGTCTCCTACAATGAGCAGTTCTTC.

V usage is TRBV5-5 and J usage is TRBJ1-6; weak D call: TRBD1 (5 bases). Germline values: CDR1 SGHKS, CDR2 YYEKEE (reference sequence). The CDR3 consists of 16 residues. Trimming took off 0 bases at V and 9 bases at J, with 16 bases between the two ends. The CDR3 sequence: CASSLGDSARSSPLHF. In DNA form, the CDR3 reads TGTGCCAGCAGCTTGGGAGACAGCGCCAGGAGTTCACCCCTCCACTTT.

This clone occurred once. V is TRBV30 and J is TRBJ1-1, with 8 bases lining up with TRBD1. Germline loops: CDR1 GTSNPN, CDR2 SVGIG (reference sequence). This CDR3 region has 13 residues. J was trimmed by 4 bases and V by 8 bases; bases with no gene match: 9. For the CDR3, the DNA is TGTGCCGGAATAAAAACAGGGGGCACTGAAGCTTTCTTT. Translated: CAGIKTGGTEAFF.

The gene calls are TRBV3-1 (or the pseudogene TRBV3-2) and TRBJ2-1; 7 bases fit TRBD1. With V trimmed by 7 bases and J by 10 bases, 16 bases remained unmatched. The CDR3 is 15 amino acids. CDR1 is LGHDT, CDR2 YNNKEL, per germline (reference sequence). In nucleotides, the CDR3 is TGTGCCAGCACCTCCGGGACAGTCCTTAACGGGGAGCAGTTCTTC. Translation: CASTSGTVLNGEQFF.

The J gene is TRBJ2-1, the V gene TRBV5-1; TRBD1 agrees at 8 bases. Germline lookup yields CDR1 SGHRS and CDR2 YFSETQ. There are 16 residues in the CDR3. V was pared by 0 bases and J by 2 bases, with 4 bases of the junction left unmatched. This chain's CDR3 is CASSLGQGAAYNEQFF. In DNA, the CDR3 is TGCGCCAGCAGCTTGGGGCAGGGGGCGGCCTACAATGAGCAGTTCTTC. The full variable domain, its missing parts supplied by reference TRBV5-1 and TRBJ2-1, is KAGVTQTPRYLIKTRGQQVTLSCSPISGHRSVSWYQQTPGQGLQFLFEYFSETQRNKGNFPGRFSGRQFSNSRSEMNVSTLELGDSALYLCASSLGQGAAYNEQFFGPGTRLTVL.

Written as DNA, the CDR3 is TGTGCCAGTAGTATATCCACGAGTAACGCTGAAGCTTTCTTT. Translating gives CASSISTSNAEAFF. The rearrangement joins TRBV19 to TRBJ1-1; D is unresolved. The CDR3 length is 14 residues. CDR1 is LNHDA and CDR2 is SQIVND in the germline V gene (reference sequence). Trimming stripped 2 bases from V and 6 bases from J, with 13 bases between.

In nucleotides, the CDR3 is TGTGCCAGCAGCTTAGCAAGCGGGGCCACAGATACGCAGTATTTT. This sequence encodes CASSLASGATDTQYF. The chain recombines TRBV11-3 with TRBJ2-3; TRBD2 matches at 7 bases. Germline CDR1 and CDR2: SGHNT and YENEEA. The CDR3 contains 15 residues. V gave up 1 base and J gave up 2 bases; unmatched junction bases: 3.